These 6 T cell receptor beta chains were all obtained from the same sample, sequenced in a study of T cell responses to AZD1222 COVID-19 vaccine. The protocol was immunoSEQ multiplex PCR, while the TCRdb copy is restricted to in-frame clones and leaves out a portion. The sample carries 100,000 to 140,000 clones, 80% to 95% recorded once. The sequencing here drew on peripheral blood, taken 28 days after the second AZD1222 dose. The receptors originated from an adult who received the AZD1222 COVID-19 vaccine.

J is TRBJ1-2 and V is TRBV3-1 (or the pseudogene TRBV3-2), with D unclear. CDR1 LGHDT and CDR2 YNNKEL come from the germline V gene (reference sequence). V lost 1 base, J lost 2 bases, and 8 bases lay in between. The CDR3 is 14 residues long. CDR3 in amino acids: CASSQGTLNYGYTF. DNA for the CDR3: TGTGCCAGCAGCCAAGGGACCCTCAACTATGGCTACACCTTC.

The chain recombines TRBV6-5 with TRBJ1-6; the D is unclear. V was clipped by 0 bases and J by 4 bases, with 7 bases between them. Germline-derived CDR1 and CDR2 are MNHEY and SVGAGI. This CDR3 is built from 15 residues. CDR3 nucleotide sequence: TGTGCCAGCAGTTACTCGTCCGGTTATAATTCACCCCTCCACTTT. Its protein is CASSYSSGYNSPLHF.

This rearrangement joins TRBV28 to TRBJ2-3; the D gene is possibly TRBD1 (5 bases). CDR3 length equals 15 residues. Trimming shortened V by 2 bases and J by 4 bases, and 13 bases separated the two germline ends. Germline CDR1 reads MDHEN; CDR2 reads SYDVKM. DNA for the CDR3: TGTGCCAGCAGTTTAAAGGGGTGGATTGCAGATACGCAGTATTTT. It is translated as CASSLKGWIADTQYF.

This clone was seen a single time. The CDR3 DNA sequence: TGTGCCAGCAGCCCGGTGGAGGGGATTGCCTATGGCTACACCTTC. Translated, it gives CASSPVEGIAYGYTF. The V and J genes are TRBV7-9 and TRBJ1-2; D may be TRBD1 (5 bases). V gave up 5 bases and J gave up 4 bases, with 17 bases separating them. CDR3 length equals 15 residues. Germline CDR1 reads SEHNR; CDR2 reads FQNEAQ (reference sequence).

The gene calls are TRBV11-2 and TRBJ2-2; TRBD2 might be the D (5 bases). The germline V gene has CDR1 SGHAT and CDR2 FQNNGV. Trimming cost V 6 bases and J 8 bases, with 13 bases left between them. The length of the CDR3 is 13 residues. The CDR3 bases are TGTGCCAGCAGTGGACTGCTGGAGGGGGAGCTGTTTTTT. It codes for CASSGLLEGELFF.

The rearrangement uses TRBV11-3 and TRBJ1-1; D unclear. Germline loops: CDR1 SGHNT, CDR2 YENEEA. This CDR3 comprises 14 residues. Trimming stripped 0 bases from V and 0 bases from J, with 5 bases between. The CDR3 reads CASSLDGMNTEAFF. In DNA, the CDR3 is TGTGCCAGCAGCTTAGACGGGATGAACACTGAAGCTTTCTTT.